Listed here is a single T cell receptor (beta chain). The antigen this receptor binds is unknown. No qualities accompany the bases; no much larger clone lies one base away. The sample belongs to a study of T cell repertoires in cytomegalovirus infection (dated by TCRdb to about 2019). The study in broad terms: Because public TCR beta signatures pointed to carriage of CMV infection together with the matching HLA type, the HLA type of each donor mattered for the analysis.

Here V drops 7 bases and J drops 7 bases, and the junction holds 14 bases not matched to any gene. The CDR3 starts with the cysteine, ends with the phenylalanine, and has 15 residues. Left in the record is the CDR3 DNA by itself, 45 bases read in frame from the first base. CDR1 and CDR2, per the germline V gene, are MNHEY and SVGAGI. Instrument used: Illumina HiSeq 1500. In-frame beta chains were kept once TCRdb had trimmed the public reads at Q25 with fastp and called clones with MiXCR. CDR3 protein duplicates are merged, each entry listing the most common genes and DNA. This sample lists a few hundred thousand distinct CDR3 sequences; 15% to 20% were detected once. The ten largest clonotypes hold about half of the sample. What the research found in general, with its limitations: The ex vivo response was dominated by HLA-C-restricted CMV-specific TCR beta clonotypes, and the single most frequent clonotype in two of eight donors was supplied by these HLA-C-restricted clonotypes. Carriers of CMV infection plus the relevant HLA type were discriminated by the cumulative frequency of public TCR beta family members in the study cohort and in an independent roughly 400-donor cohort.

The sequence is built from TRBV6-5 and TRBJ2-3; TRBD1 agrees with 7 junctional bases. The material sequenced was CD8+ T cells from PBMCs. This receptor was taken from a human donor in good health (CMV status not recorded). Some clones in this sample may be carry-over from other donors' samples. The sequenced DNA: TGTGCCAGCAATGACAGGGACAGCCCGCCGTATACGCAGTATTTT. Its coded protein is CASNDRDSPPYTQYF.